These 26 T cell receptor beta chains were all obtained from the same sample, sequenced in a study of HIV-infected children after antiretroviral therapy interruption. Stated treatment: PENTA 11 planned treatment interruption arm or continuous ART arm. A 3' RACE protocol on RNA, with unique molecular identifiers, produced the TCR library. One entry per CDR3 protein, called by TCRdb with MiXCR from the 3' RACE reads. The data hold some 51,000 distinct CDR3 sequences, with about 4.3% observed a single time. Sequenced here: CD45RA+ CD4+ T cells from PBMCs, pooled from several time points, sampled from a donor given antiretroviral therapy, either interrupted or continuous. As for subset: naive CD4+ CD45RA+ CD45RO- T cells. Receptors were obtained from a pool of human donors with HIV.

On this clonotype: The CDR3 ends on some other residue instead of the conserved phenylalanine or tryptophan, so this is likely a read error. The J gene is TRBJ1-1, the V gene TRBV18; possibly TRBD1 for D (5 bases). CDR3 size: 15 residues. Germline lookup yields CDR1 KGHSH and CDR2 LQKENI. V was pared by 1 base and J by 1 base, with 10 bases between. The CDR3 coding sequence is TGTGCCAGCTCACCACAGAGGGGAAAGAACACTGAAGCTTTCCTT. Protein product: CASSPQRGKNTEAFL.

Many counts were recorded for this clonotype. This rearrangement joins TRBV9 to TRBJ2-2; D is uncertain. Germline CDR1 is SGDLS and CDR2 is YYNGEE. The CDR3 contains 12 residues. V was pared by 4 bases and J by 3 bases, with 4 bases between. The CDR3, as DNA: TGTGCCAGCAGCCTATACACCGGGGAGCTGTTTTTT. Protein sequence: CASSLYTGELFF.

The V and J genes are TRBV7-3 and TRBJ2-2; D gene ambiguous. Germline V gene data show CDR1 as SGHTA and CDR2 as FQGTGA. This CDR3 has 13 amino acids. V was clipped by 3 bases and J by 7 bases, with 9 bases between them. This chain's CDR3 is CASSFRLDGELFF. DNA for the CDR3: TGTGCCAGCAGCTTCAGGTTGGACGGGGAGCTGTTTTTT. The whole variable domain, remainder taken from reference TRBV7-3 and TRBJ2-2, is GAGVSQTPSNKVTEKGKYVELRCDPISGHTALYWYRQSLGQGPEFLIYFQGTGAADDSGLPNDRFFAVRPEGSVSTLKIQRTERGDSAVYLCASSFRLDGELFFGEGSRLTVL.

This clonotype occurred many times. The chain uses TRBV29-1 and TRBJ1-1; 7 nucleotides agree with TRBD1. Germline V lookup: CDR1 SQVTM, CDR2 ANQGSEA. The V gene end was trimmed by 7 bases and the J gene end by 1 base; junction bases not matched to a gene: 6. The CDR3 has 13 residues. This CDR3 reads CSAQTGRNTEAFF. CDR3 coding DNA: TGCAGCGCTCAGACAGGGAGGAACACTGAAGCTTTCTTT.

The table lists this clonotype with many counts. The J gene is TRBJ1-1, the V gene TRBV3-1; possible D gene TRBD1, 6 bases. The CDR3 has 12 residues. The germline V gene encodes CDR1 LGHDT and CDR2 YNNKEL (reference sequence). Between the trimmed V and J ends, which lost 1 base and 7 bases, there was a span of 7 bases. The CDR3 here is CASSQGGLEAFF. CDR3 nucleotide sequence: TGTGCCAGCAGCCAAGGGGGGCTTGAAGCTTTCTTT.

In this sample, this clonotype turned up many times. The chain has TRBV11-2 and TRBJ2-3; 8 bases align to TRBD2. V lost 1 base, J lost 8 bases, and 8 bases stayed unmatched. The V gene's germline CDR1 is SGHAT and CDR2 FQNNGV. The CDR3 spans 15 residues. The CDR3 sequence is CASSLGRTSSPTQYF. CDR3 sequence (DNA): TGTGCCAGCAGCTTAGGAAGGACTAGCTCTCCTACGCAGTATTTT. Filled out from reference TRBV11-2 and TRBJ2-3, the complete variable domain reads EAGVAQSPRYKIIEKRQSVAFWCNPISGHATLYWYQQILGQGPKLLIQFQNNGVVDDSQLPKDRFSAERLKGVDSTLKIQPAKLEDSAVYLCASSLGRTSSPTQYFGPGTRLTVL.

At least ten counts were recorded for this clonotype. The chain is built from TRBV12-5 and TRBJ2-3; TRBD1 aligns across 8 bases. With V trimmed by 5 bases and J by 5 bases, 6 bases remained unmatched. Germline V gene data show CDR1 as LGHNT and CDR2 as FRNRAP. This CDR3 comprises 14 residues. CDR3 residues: CASGKGQGQDTQYF. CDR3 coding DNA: TGTGCTAGTGGTAAAGGACAGGGACAAGATACGCAGTATTTT.

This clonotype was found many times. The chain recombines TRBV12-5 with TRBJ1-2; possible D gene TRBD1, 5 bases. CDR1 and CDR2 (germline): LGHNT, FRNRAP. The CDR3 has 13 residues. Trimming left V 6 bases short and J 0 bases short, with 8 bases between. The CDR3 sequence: CASGRQTNYGYTF. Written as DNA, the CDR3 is TGTGCTAGTGGCCGACAGACTAACTATGGCTACACCTTC.

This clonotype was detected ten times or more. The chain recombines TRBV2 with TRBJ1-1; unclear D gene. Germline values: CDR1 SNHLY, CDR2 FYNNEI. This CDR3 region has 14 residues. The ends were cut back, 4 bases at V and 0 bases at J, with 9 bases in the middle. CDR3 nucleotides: TGTGCCAGCAGTGGGGGTGGAATGAACACTGAAGCTTTCTTT. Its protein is CASSGGGMNTEAFF.

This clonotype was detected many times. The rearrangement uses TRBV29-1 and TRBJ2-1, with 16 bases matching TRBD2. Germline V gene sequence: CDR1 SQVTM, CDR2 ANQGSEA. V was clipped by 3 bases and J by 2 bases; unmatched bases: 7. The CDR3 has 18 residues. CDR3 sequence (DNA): TGCAGCGTTGAGAATACCGGGACTAGCGGGGGGGCCTACAATGAGCAGTTCTTC. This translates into CSVENTGTSGGAYNEQFF.

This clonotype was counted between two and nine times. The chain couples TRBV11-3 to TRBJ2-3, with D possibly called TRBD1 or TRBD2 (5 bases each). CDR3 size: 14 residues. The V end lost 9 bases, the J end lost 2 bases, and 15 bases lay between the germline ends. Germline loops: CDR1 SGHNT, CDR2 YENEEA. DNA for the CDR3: TGTGCCAGTACTCCCGGGACCATCACAGATACGCAGTATTTT. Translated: CASTPGTITDTQYF. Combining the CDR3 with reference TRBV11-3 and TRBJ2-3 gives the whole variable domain EAGVVQSPRYKIIEKKQPVAFWCNPISGHNTLYWYLQNLGQGPELLIRYENEEAVDDSQLPKDRFSAERLKGVDSTLKIQPAELGDSAVYLCASTPGTITDTQYFGPGTRLTVL.

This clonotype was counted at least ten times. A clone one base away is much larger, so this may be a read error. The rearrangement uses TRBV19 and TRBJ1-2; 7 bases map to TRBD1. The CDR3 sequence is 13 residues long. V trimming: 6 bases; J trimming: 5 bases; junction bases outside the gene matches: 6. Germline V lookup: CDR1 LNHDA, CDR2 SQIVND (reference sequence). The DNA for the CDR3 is TGTGCCAGTAGCGAAGACAGGGTGTATGGCTACACCTTC. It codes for CASSEDRVYGYTF.

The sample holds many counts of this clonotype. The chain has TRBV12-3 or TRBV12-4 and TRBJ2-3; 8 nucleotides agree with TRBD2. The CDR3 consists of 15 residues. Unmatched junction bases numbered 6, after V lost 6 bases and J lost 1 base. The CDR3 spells CASSEAGARTDTQYF. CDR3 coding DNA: TGTGCCAGCAGCGAAGCGGGGGCCCGCACAGATACGCAGTATTTT.

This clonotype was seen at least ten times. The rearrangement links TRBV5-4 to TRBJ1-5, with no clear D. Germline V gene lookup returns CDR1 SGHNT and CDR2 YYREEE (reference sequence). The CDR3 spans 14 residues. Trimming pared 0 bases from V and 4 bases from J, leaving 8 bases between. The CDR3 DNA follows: TGTGCCAGCAGCTTGGGAGGCCAGAATCAGCCCCAGCATTTT. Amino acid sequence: CASSLGGQNQPQHF.

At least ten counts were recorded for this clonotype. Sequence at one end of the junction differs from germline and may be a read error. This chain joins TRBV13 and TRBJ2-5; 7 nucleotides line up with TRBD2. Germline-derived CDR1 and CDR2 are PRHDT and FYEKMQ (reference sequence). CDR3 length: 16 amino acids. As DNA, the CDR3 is TGTGCCAGCTCTCTCGGACTGGGGGGGAACCAAGACACCCAGTACTTT. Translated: CASSLGLGGNQDTQYF.

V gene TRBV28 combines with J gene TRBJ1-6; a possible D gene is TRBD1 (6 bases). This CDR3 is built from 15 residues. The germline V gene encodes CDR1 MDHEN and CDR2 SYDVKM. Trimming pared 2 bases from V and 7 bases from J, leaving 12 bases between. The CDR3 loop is CASSLSAGENSPLHF. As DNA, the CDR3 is TGTGCCAGCAGTTTAAGTGCAGGGGAAAATTCACCCCTCCACTTT.

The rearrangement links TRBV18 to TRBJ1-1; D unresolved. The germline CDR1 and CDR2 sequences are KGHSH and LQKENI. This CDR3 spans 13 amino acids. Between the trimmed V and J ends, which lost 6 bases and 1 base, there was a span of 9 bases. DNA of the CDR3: TGTGCCAGCTCTCAAGGAGCGAACACTGAAGCTTTCTTT. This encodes CASSQGANTEAFF.

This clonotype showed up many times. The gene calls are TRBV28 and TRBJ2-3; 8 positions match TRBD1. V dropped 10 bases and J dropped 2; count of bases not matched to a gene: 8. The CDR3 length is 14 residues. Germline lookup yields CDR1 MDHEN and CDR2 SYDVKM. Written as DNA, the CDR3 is TGTGCCATCTTAGACAGGGGTAACACAGATACGCAGTATTTT. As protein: CAILDRGNTDTQYF.

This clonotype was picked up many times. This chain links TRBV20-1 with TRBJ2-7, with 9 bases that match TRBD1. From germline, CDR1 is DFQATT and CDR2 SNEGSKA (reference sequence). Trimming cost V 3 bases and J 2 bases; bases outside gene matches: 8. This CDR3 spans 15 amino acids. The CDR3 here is CSARMPGQGTYEQYF. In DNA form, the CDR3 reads TGCAGTGCTAGGATGCCGGGACAGGGCACCTACGAGCAGTACTTC.

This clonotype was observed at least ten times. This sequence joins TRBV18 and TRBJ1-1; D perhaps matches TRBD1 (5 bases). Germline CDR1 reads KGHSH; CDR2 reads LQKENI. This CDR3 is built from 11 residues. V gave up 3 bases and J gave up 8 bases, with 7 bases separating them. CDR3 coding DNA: TGTGCCAGCTCACCGAACAGGGAAGCTTTCTTT. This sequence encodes CASSPNREAFF.

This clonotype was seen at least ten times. The CDR3 region is CASSPAGVATNEKLFF. As DNA, the CDR3 is TGTGCCAGCTCACCCGCAGGAGTAGCAACTAATGAAAAACTGTTTTTT. The chain combines TRBV18 with TRBJ1-4; the D is unclear. This CDR3 region has 16 residues. Trimming cost V 3 bases and J 0 bases, with 11 bases left between them. Germline V lookup: CDR1 KGHSH, CDR2 LQKENI. Full variable domain (rest looked up from reference TRBV18 and TRBJ1-4): NAGVMQNPRHLVRRRGQEARLRCSPMKGHSHVYWYRQLPEEGLKFMVYLQKENIIDESGMPKERFSAEFPKEGPSILRIQQVVRGDSAAYFCASSPAGVATNEKLFFGSGTQLSVL.

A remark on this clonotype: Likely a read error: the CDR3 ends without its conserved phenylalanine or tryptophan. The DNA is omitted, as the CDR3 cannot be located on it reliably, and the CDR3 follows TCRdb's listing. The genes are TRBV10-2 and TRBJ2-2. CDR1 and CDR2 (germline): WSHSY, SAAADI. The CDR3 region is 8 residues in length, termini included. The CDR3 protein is CASSELAV.

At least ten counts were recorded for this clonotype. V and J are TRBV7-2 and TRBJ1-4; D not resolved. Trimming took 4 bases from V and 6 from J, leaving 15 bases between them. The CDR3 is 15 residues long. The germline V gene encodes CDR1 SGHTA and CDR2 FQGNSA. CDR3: CASSWGRAMDEKLFF. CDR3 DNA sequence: TGTGCCAGCAGCTGGGGTCGAGCGATGGATGAAAAACTGTTTTTT. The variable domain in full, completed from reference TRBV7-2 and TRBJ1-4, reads GAGVSQSPSNKVTEKGKDVELRCDPISGHTALYWYRQSLGQGLEFLIYFQGNSAPDKSGLPSDRFSAERTGGSVSTLTIQRTQQEDSAVYLCASSWGRAMDEKLFFGSGTQLSVL.

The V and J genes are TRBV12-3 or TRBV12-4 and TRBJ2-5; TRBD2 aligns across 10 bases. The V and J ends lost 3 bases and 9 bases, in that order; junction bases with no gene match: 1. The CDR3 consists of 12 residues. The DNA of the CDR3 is TGTGCCAGCAGTTTTAGCGGGGGGTCCCAGTACTTC. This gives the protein CASSFSGGSQYF.

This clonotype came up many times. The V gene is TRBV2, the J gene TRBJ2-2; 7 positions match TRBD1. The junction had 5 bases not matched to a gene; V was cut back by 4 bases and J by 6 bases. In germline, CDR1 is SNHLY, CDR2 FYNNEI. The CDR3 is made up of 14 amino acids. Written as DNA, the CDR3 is TGTGCCAGCAGTGTCCAGGGGGAAGCCGGGGAGCTGTTTTTT. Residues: CASSVQGEAGELFF.

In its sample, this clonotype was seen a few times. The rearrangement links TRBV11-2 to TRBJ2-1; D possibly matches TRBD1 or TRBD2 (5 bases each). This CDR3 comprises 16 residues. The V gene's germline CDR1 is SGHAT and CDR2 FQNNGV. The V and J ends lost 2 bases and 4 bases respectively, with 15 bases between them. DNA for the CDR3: TGTGCCAGCAGCTTAATGTTGACGGGGCCGTACAATGAGCAGTTCTTC. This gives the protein CASSLMLTGPYNEQFF.